This T cell receptor (beta chain) was sequenced for a study of T cells in lung cancer brain metastases. Resection was for synchronous oligometastatic disease or a late solitary brain metastasis recurrence. Exclusion applied to any patient with a history of multiple malignancies. Profiled with immunoSEQ multiplex PCR; TCRdb holds only in-frame clones, not every one. The table lists approximately 5,300 clones, roughly nine tenths of them singletons, with about 3.5% in the top ten. From germline, CDR1 is MNHEY and CDR2 SVGAGI. The CDR3 has 16 amino acids. V was clipped by 1 base and J by 7 bases; unmatched bases: 12. A few counts support this clone.

The clonotype originates from a woman in her fifties or sixties with non-small cell lung cancer. V usage is TRBV6-5 and J usage is TRBJ1-1, with TRBD1 matching over 7 bases. Sequencing was performed on tumor tissue from the primary lung tumor. CDR3 sequence: CASSYYPPPGQNEAFF. CDR3 DNA: TGTGCCAGCAGTTACTATCCCCCTCCGGGACAGAATGAAGCTTTCTTT.